A single sample is the source of the 27 T cell receptor beta chains below, sequenced in a study of beta chain features in type 1 diabetes. Of the isolated RNA, all was reverse transcribed, and so the sequenced material was expressed TCRB transcripts. Profiling relied on immunoSEQ multiplex PCR, and the TCRdb table lists in-frame clones only, not all of them. This sample yields 310,000 or so clones, of which 7% to 9% are seen a single time; approximately 0.44% belongs to the top ten. Sequencing was done on a sample of central memory CD4+ T cells from blood. Receptor source: a woman younger than 30 in good health.

J is TRBJ2-1 and V is TRBV7-2, with D perhaps TRBD1 (5 bases). The CDR3 is made up of 13 amino acids. Per the germline V gene, CDR1 is SGHTA and CDR2 is FQGNSA. V was cut by 2 bases and J by 8 bases, with 10 bases left in between. This chain's CDR3 is CASSLPGLHEQFF. As DNA, the CDR3 is TGTGCCAGCAGCTTACCAGGGCTGCATGAGCAGTTCTTC.

In its sample, this clone was seen many times. The rearrangement uses TRBV18 and TRBJ2-5, with a possible D match to TRBD2 (5 bases). Trimming pared 2 bases from V and 4 bases from J, leaving 11 bases between. The CDR3 covers 14 residues. Germline CDR1 is KGHSH and CDR2 is LQKENI. This chain's CDR3 is CASSPSIGRETQYF. For the CDR3, the DNA is TGTGCCAGCTCACCATCAATAGGGAGAGAGACCCAGTACTTC.

This clone was detected a few times. The rearrangement uses TRBV5-4 and TRBJ2-1; 14 bases agree with TRBD2. Per germline, CDR1 SGHNT and CDR2 YYREEE (reference sequence). This CDR3 is built from 15 residues. After removal of 4 bases from V and 7 bases from J, the junction contained 4 bases not matched to a gene. CDR3: CASSLGTSGRNEQFF. As DNA, the CDR3 is TGTGCCAGCAGCCTAGGGACTAGCGGGAGAAATGAGCAGTTCTTC.

There are a few counts of this clone. The chain uses TRBV7-2 and TRBJ2-7, with 9 bases matching TRBD2. Germline loops: CDR1 SGHTA, CDR2 FQGNSA. This CDR3 spans 15 amino acids. V lost 1 base, J lost 5 bases, and 6 bases stayed unmatched. CDR3 nucleotide sequence: TGTGCCAGCAGCTTAGTAGCGGGAGTTTTCCACGAGCAGTACTTC. It yields the protein CASSLVAGVFHEQYF.

This clone was seen a few times. The chain has TRBV29-1 and TRBJ2-1; 7 bases fit TRBD2. J was trimmed by 4 bases and V by 2 bases; bases with no gene match: 8. The germline CDR1 and CDR2 sequences are SQVTM and ANQGSEA. This CDR3 region has 15 residues. The CDR3 protein is CSVEPLAAPYNEQFF. CDR3 sequence (DNA): TGCAGCGTTGAACCTCTAGCGGCACCTTACAATGAGCAGTTCTTC.

This chain joins TRBV10-3 and TRBJ1-4; TRBD1 is a possible D gene (6 bases). Germline CDR1 reads ENHRY; CDR2 reads SYGVKD. The CDR3 contains 13 residues. Trimming left V 4 bases short and J 8 bases short, with 11 bases between. CDR3 loop: CAISATGLEKLFF. In DNA form, the CDR3 reads TGTGCCATCAGTGCTACAGGGTTGGAAAAACTGTTTTTT.

V gene TRBV7-8 combines with J gene TRBJ1-4; D gene ambiguous. V was pared by 1 base and J by 11 bases, with 8 bases between. This CDR3 is built from 12 residues. In germline, CDR1 is SGHVS, CDR2 FQNEAQ. The CDR3 nucleotides read TGTGCCAGCAGCTTAGACCACCGGAAACTGTTTTTT. It is translated as CASSLDHRKLFF. The full variable domain, rest sourced from reference TRBV7-8 and TRBJ1-4, is GAGVSQSPRYKVAKRGQDVALRCDPISGHVSLFWYQQALGQGPEFLTYFQNEAQLDKSGLPSDRFFAERPEGSVSTLKIQRTQQEDSAVYLCASSLDHRKLFFGSGTQLSVL.

This clone was counted at least ten times. This rearrangement joins TRBV10-2 to TRBJ2-7, with D possibly TRBD1 on 5 matching bases. Germline CDR1 reads WSHSY; CDR2 reads SAAADI. The CDR3 contains 11 residues. Trimming left V 8 bases short and J 6 bases short, with 11 bases between. The CDR3 sequence: CASSAGPEQYF. The CDR3 DNA follows: TGCGCCAGCTCTGCAGGGCCCGAGCAGTACTTC.

V and J are TRBV2 and TRBJ2-2; 11 bases fit TRBD1. The CDR3 sequence is 17 residues long. J was trimmed by 0 bases and V by 6 bases; bases with no gene match: 6. Germline V gene lookup returns CDR1 SNHLY and CDR2 FYNNEI. In nucleotides, the CDR3 is TGTGCCAGCAGAGGACAGGGGGCCACTGCGAACACCGGGGAGCTGTTTTTT. This encodes CASRGQGATANTGELFF. The variable domain in full, with the rest retrieved from reference TRBV2 and TRBJ2-2, is EPEVTQTPSHQVTQMGQEVILRCVPISNHLYFYWYRQILGQKVEFLVSFYNNEISEKSEIFDDQFSVERPDGSNFTLKIRSTKLEDSAMYFCASRGQGATANTGELFFGEGSRLTVL.

This rearrangement joins TRBV6-5 to TRBJ1-2, with D possibly being TRBD1 (5 bases). Trimming cost V 7 bases and J 4 bases, with 13 bases left between them. The germline CDR1 and CDR2 sequences are MNHEY and SVGAGI. The CDR3 consists of 13 residues. The chain's CDR3 is CASKGTPGYGYTF. Written as DNA, the CDR3 is TGTGCCAGCAAGGGGACCCCCGGCTATGGCTACACCTTC.

This clone has a handful of counts. The chain links TRBV28 to TRBJ1-2; D gene unclear. This CDR3 is 13 amino acids long. Germline assignment: CDR1 MDHEN and CDR2 SYDVKM. V lost 5 bases and J 2 bases, leaving 9 bases between the germline ends. CDR3 residues: CASSTIRNYGYTF. For the CDR3, the DNA is TGTGCCAGCAGTACGATTAGAAACTATGGCTACACCTTC.

This chain connects TRBV10-3 to TRBJ1-2; D unclear. Trimming cost V 10 bases and J 3 bases, with 12 bases left between them. The CDR3 runs to 12 residues. CDR1 ENHRY and CDR2 SYGVKD come from the germline V gene. The chain's CDR3 is CASRSGYYGYTF. CDR3 sequence (DNA): TGTGCCAGCAGATCGGGTTACTATGGCTACACCTTC.

The V call is TRBV5-1, the J call TRBJ2-2; 10 nucleotides agree with TRBD1. V was pared by 0 bases and J by 5 bases, with 1 base of the junction left unmatched. The CDR3 covers 15 residues. Germline-derived CDR1 and CDR2 are SGHRS and YFSETQ. As DNA, the CDR3 is TGCGCCAGCAGCTTGGTGGGACAGGGGACCGGGGAGCTGTTTTTT. This gives the protein CASSLVGQGTGELFF.

V is TRBV29-1 and J is TRBJ2-3; D unresolved. Deletions cut 5 bases from V and 2 bases from J, with 20 bases between. CDR1 and CDR2 (germline): SQVTM, ANQGSEA. The CDR3 sequence is 16 residues long. The CDR3 DNA follows: TGCAGCGTTCGTATTGGGCGGTTCCCCTACACAGATACGCAGTATTTT. Its translation is CSVRIGRFPYTDTQYF.

The V call is TRBV28, the J call TRBJ2-2; 12 nucleotides line up with TRBD1. Looked up from germline, CDR1 is MDHEN and CDR2 is SYDVKM. The length of the CDR3 is 18 residues. V lost 5 bases, J lost 6 bases, and 13 bases stayed unmatched. The CDR3, as DNA: TGTGCCAGCAGTGGGACACCTGGGACAGGGGGCAACGCCGGGGAGCTGTTTTTT. As protein: CASSGTPGTGGNAGELFF.

The chain is built from TRBV28 and TRBJ2-3, with a tentative D call TRBD2 (5 bases). V lost 6 bases and J 3 bases, leaving 7 bases between the germline ends. The CDR3 contains 12 residues. CDR1 is MDHEN and CDR2 is SYDVKM in the germline V gene. The CDR3 bases are TGTGCCAGCAGCGAGGGAACAGATACGCAGTATTTT. As protein: CASSEGTDTQYF. Together with reference TRBV28 and TRBJ2-3, the CDR3 gives the full variable domain: DVKVTQSSRYLVKRTGEKVFLECVQDMDHENMFWYRQDPGLGLRLIYFSYDVKMKEKGDIPEGYSVSREKKERFSLILESASTNQTSMYLCASSEGTDTQYFGPGTRLTVL.

The chain combines TRBV2 with TRBJ1-2; D possibly corresponds to TRBD1 (5 bases). The germline CDR1 and CDR2 sequences are SNHLY and FYNNEI. The CDR3 covers 14 residues. The germline V and J ends were trimmed by 2 bases and 3 bases, with 10 bases remaining between them. CDR3 coding DNA: TGTGCCAGCAGTGAACTCCAGGGATACTATGGCTACACCTTC. This translates into CASSELQGYYGYTF. The whole variable domain, remainder taken from reference TRBV2 and TRBJ1-2, is EPEVTQTPSHQVTQMGQEVILRCVPISNHLYFYWYRQILGQKVEFLVSFYNNEISEKSEIFDDQFSVERPDGSNFTLKIRSTKLEDSAMYFCASSELQGYYGYTFGSGTRLTVV.

The sample holds a few counts of this clone. The rearrangement joins TRBV6-6 to TRBJ2-5; possible D gene TRBD1, 6 bases. This CDR3 comprises 14 residues. The germline V gene has CDR1 MNHNY and CDR2 SVGAGI (reference sequence). V lost 7 bases and J 1 base, leaving 13 bases between the germline ends. The CDR3 bases are TGTGCCAGCACTCCCAGGGGAACCCAAGAGACCCAGTACTTC. This translates into CASTPRGTQETQYF.

This clone occurred a few times. This chain's CDR3 is CASSDSSGNTIYF. CDR3 DNA: TGTGCCAGCAGCGACAGCTCTGGAAACACCATATATTTT. The chain is built from TRBV7-2 and TRBJ1-3; D is possibly TRBD1 (5 bases). CDR1 is SGHTA and CDR2 is FQGNSA in the germline V gene. The CDR3 extends over 13 amino acids. The V and J ends lost 5 bases and 0 bases respectively, with 5 bases between them.

This clone was seen only a few times. The J gene is TRBJ1-1, the V gene TRBV18; possibly TRBD1 for D (5 bases). Germline assignment: CDR1 KGHSH and CDR2 LQKENI. The V and J ends lost 6 bases and 0 bases respectively, with 29 bases between them. The CDR3 sequence is 20 residues long. The CDR3 region is CASSPVFARQGGGLNTEAFF. The CDR3 DNA reads as TGTGCCAGCTCCCCCGTTTTCGCTCGCCAGGGAGGTGGTTTGAACACTGAAGCTTTCTTT.

The chain uses TRBV27 and TRBJ1-4; D perhaps matches TRBD1 (5 bases). Trimming took 6 bases from V and 3 from J, leaving 8 bases between them. The CDR3 loop spans 13 amino acids. CDR1 and CDR2 (germline): MNHEY, SMNVEV (reference sequence). CDR3 DNA sequence: TGTGCCAGCAGGGGGCTTCCTAATGAAAAACTGTTTTTT. This gives the protein CASRGLPNEKLFF.

In its sample, this clone was seen a few times. The chain has TRBV7-2 and TRBJ2-2, with a possible D match to TRBD2 (6 bases). Trimming shortened V by 0 bases and J by 5 bases, and 13 bases separated the two germline ends. The germline V gene encodes CDR1 SGHTA and CDR2 FQGNSA. The CDR3 spans 16 residues. The CDR3 protein is CASSLAPLAGTGELFF. The DNA for the CDR3 is TGTGCCAGCAGCTTAGCGCCTCTCGCGGGGACCGGGGAGCTGTTTTTT.

This clone was found a few times. V is TRBV9 and J is TRBJ2-7, with no clear D. Germline CDR1 SGDLS, CDR2 YYNGEE. This CDR3 has 16 amino acids. Between the trimmed V and J ends, which lost 2 bases and 2 bases, there was a span of 17 bases. Here the CDR3 DNA reads TGTGCCAGCAGCGTCCCTATTGGCAGGTCAGCCTACGAGCAGTACTTC. Residues: CASSVPIGRSAYEQYF.

The J gene is TRBJ2-7, the V gene TRBV7-9, with D tentatively TRBD1 or TRBD2 (6 bases each). Per germline, CDR1 SEHNR and CDR2 FQNEAQ (reference sequence). Trimming removed 5 bases at V and 7 bases at J, with 21 bases between. The CDR3 covers 15 residues. The CDR3 DNA reads TGTGCCAGCAGCCAGAGGATCAACAGGGCGGGGGAGCAGTACTTC. Protein sequence: CASSQRINRAGEQYF. Based on the CDR3 plus reference TRBV7-9 and TRBJ2-7, the full variable domain is DTGVSQNPRHKITKRGQNVTFRCDPISEHNRLYWYRQTLGQGPEFLTYFQNEAQLEKSRLLSDRFSAERPKGSFSTLEIQRTEQGDSAMYLCASSQRINRAGEQYFGPGTRLTVT.

This clone was detected a few times. The chain couples TRBV5-4 to TRBJ1-2, with a possible D match to TRBD1 (5 bases). V lost 0 bases and J 5 bases, leaving 14 bases between the germline ends. CDR3 length equals 15 residues. From germline, CDR1 is SGHNT and CDR2 YYREEE (reference sequence). DNA of the CDR3: TGTGCCAGCAGCTTGGGTGGGGCGCTGGGGTATGGCTACACCTTC. Translating gives CASSLGGALGYGYTF.

This rearrangement joins TRBV14 to TRBJ2-7; D possibly corresponds to TRBD1 (6 bases). The CDR3 loop spans 13 amino acids. The V gene's germline CDR1 is SGHDN and CDR2 FVKESK. Trimming stripped 2 bases from V and 6 bases from J, with 11 bases between. CDR3 coding DNA: TGTGCCAGCAGCCAACAACAGGGTAGCGAGCAGTACTTC. Its protein product is CASSQQQGSEQYF. The full variable domain, with the rest looked up from reference TRBV14 and TRBJ2-7, is EAGVTQFPSHSVIEKGQTVTLRCDPISGHDNLYWYRRVMGKEIKFLLHFVKESKQDESGMPNNRFLAERTGGTYSTLKVQPAELEDSGVYFCASSQQQGSEQYFGPGTRLTVT.

This clone has more than one count but fewer than ten. A read error may account for a junction end that differs from germline. The V call is TRBV5-1, the J call TRBJ1-4, with D hard to call. Germline CDR1 is SGHRS and CDR2 is YFSETQ. The CDR3 length is 14 residues. CDR3 loop: CASSRRATNEKLFF. The CDR3 nucleotides read TGTGCCAGCAGTAGGAGGGCAACTAATGAAAAACTGTTTTTT.